This entry lists 31 T cell receptor beta chains sequenced from one sample in a study of blood T cell repertoires in COVID-19 (dated by TCRdb to about 2020). The library was made by the immunoSEQ multiplex PCR assay. TCRdb holds this immuneACCESS table with in-frame rearrangements only. Some clones are missing; in checked studies, unresolved V genes explain under half, and the rest has no known cause. The sample records about 48,000 clones, roughly 84% of which are singletons. 5.5% to 7% of the sample is taken by the ten largest. Material: peripheral blood. The receptors were gathered from a woman aged 60-75 years with acute or convalescent COVID-19.

The V and J genes are TRBV6-6 and TRBJ2-7; 9 bases agree with TRBD2. After removal of 1 base from V and 2 bases from J, the junction contained 6 bases not matched to a gene. The CDR3 totals 16 residues. CDR1 is MNHNY, CDR2 SVGAGI, per germline (reference sequence). The CDR3 sequence is CASSYWGGRATYEQYF. CDR3 in DNA: TGTGCCAGCAGTTACTGGGGCGGGAGGGCCACCTACGAGCAGTACTTC.

This chain uses TRBV12-3 or TRBV12-4 with TRBJ2-1; TRBD1 aligns across 8 bases. The CDR3 runs to 13 residues. The V and J ends lost 5 bases and 6 bases, in that order; junction bases with no gene match: 3. The CDR3 DNA is TGTGCCAGCAGTAGGGGACAGGTCAATGAGCAGTTCTTC. It specifies CASSRGQVNEQFF.

Comment on this clone: Compared with germline, one end of the junction differs, possibly owing to a read error. The chain is built from TRBV7-9 and TRBJ2-7; 10 bases agree with TRBD1. CDR1 and CDR2 from the germline V gene are SEHNR and FQNEAQ (reference sequence). This CDR3 has 13 amino acids. This CDR3 reads CASSISGTGDWRF. The CDR3 DNA follows: TGTGCCAGCAGCATATCCGGGACAGGGGATTGGAGATTC.

The chain uses TRBV6-1 and TRBJ2-5; TRBD1 matches at 8 bases. Looked up from germline, CDR1 is MNHNS and CDR2 is SASEGT. The J segment lost 2 bases and the V segment lost 2 bases, leaving 4 bases of the junction unmatched. The CDR3 has 15 amino acids. The CDR3 nucleotides are TGTGCCAGCAGTGAATGGGGGGACAGGCAAGAGACCCAGTACTTC. Its translation is CASSEWGDRQETQYF.

This clone was seen just once. The genes are TRBV27 and TRBJ2-1, with TRBD2 matching 7 bases. The ends lost 3 bases at V and 4 bases at J; junction bases unmatched: 3. Germline CDR1 and CDR2: MNHEY and SMNVEV (reference sequence). The CDR3 sequence is 14 residues long. The CDR3 bases are TGTGCCAGCAGTTTTTCGGGGGGATACAATGAGCAGTTCTTC. It specifies CASSFSGGYNEQFF.

The chain employs TRBV19 and TRBJ1-5, with D maybe TRBD1 (6 bases). This CDR3 spans 15 amino acids. CDR1 and CDR2 (germline): LNHDA, SQIVND (reference sequence). The germline V and J ends were trimmed by 7 bases and 0 bases, with 13 bases remaining between them. CDR3 region: CASTTTGYSNQPQHF. CDR3 nucleotides: TGTGCCAGTACCACAACAGGGTATAGCAATCAGCCCCAGCATTTT.

The table lists this clone with a count of one. This chain connects TRBV11-2 to TRBJ2-3; D remains ambiguous. V was cut by 5 bases and J by 0 bases, with 9 bases left in between. Germline V CDR1 and CDR2: SGHAT, FQNNGV. This CDR3 spans 14 amino acids. CDR3: CASSPLTSTDTQYF. The CDR3 bases are TGTGCCAGCAGCCCCCTGACTAGCACAGATACGCAGTATTTT.

The chain links TRBV30 to TRBJ1-4, with 7 bases aligning to TRBD1. Germline V CDR1 and CDR2: GTSNPN, SVGIG (reference sequence). The CDR3 covers 12 residues. Germline trimming cut 5 bases from V and 6 bases from J; bases unmatched to any gene: 3. The CDR3 DNA sequence: TGTGCCTGGGGCAGGGGGGATGAAAAACTGTTTTTT. Its protein is CAWGRGDEKLFF.

The rearrangement links TRBV4-1 to TRBJ2-4; D is uncertain. This CDR3 spans 15 amino acids. The V gene's germline CDR1 is MGHRA and CDR2 YSYEKL. V lost 3 bases and J lost 7, with 16 bases in between. The chain's CDR3 is CASSQSPARFNIQYF. CDR3 DNA sequence: TGCGCCAGCAGCCAGAGTCCGGCCAGGTTTAACATTCAGTACTTC.

The V gene is TRBV19, the J gene TRBJ1-2; D perhaps matches TRBD1 (6 bases). CDR3 length: 15 residues. V lost 4 bases, J lost 0 bases, and 12 bases lay in between. Looked up from germline, CDR1 is LNHDA and CDR2 is SQIVND (reference sequence). The CDR3 DNA reads as TGTGCCAGTAGTACCGGGACAACCACTAACTATGGCTACACCTTC. Translation gives CASSTGTTTNYGYTF.

This sequence joins TRBV15 and TRBJ2-7; D unclear. V shed 0 bases and J shed 4 bases, with 7 bases lying between them. This CDR3 contains 13 residues. The germline V gene has CDR1 LNHNV and CDR2 YYDKDF (reference sequence). CDR3 DNA: TGTGCCACCAGCAGAGATCCAGATTACGAGCAGTACTTC. This encodes CATSRDPDYEQYF.

The rearrangement uses TRBV27 and TRBJ1-5; D gene unclear. Trimming left V 2 bases short and J 5 bases short, with 13 bases between. CDR1 is MNHEY, CDR2 SMNVEV, per germline (reference sequence). This CDR3 contains 15 residues. Here the CDR3 DNA reads TGTGCCAGCAGTTTACAGACGGGTATTGATCAGCCCCAGCATTTT. Residues: CASSLQTGIDQPQHF.

This chain connects TRBV2 to TRBJ1-5; TRBD1 might be the D (6 bases). The length of the CDR3 is 14 residues. The V gene's germline CDR1 is SNHLY and CDR2 FYNNEI. V lost 4 bases and J lost 6, with 13 bases in between. The CDR3 region is CASSVGQGSQPQHF. The CDR3 nucleotides are TGTGCCAGCAGTGTTGGTCAGGGGAGTCAGCCCCAGCATTTT.

The chain combines TRBV29-1 with TRBJ1-1; D perhaps matches TRBD1 (5 bases). The V gene lost 0 bases and the J gene lost 3 bases, with 11 bases spanning the gap. This CDR3 has 14 residues. Germline assignment: CDR1 SQVTM and CDR2 ANQGSEA. CDR3 nucleotide sequence: TGCAGCGTTGAAGATTCCCGGGGGTACACTGAAGCTTTCTTT. This sequence encodes CSVEDSRGYTEAFF.

As to this clone: One junction end does not reproduce the germline sequence, and a read error may be involved. The gene calls are TRBV2 and TRBJ1-5, with 8 bases matching TRBD1. Per germline, CDR1 SNHLY and CDR2 FYNNEI. CDR3 length: 18 residues. The CDR3 DNA sequence: TGTGCCAGCAGAAAAAGCCTGGGACAGGTTGGTAGCGATCAGCCCCAGCATTTT. Its protein is CASRKSLGQVGSDQPQHF. The whole variable domain, filled in from reference TRBV2 and TRBJ1-5, reads EPEVTQTPSHQVTQMGQEVILRCVPISNHLYFYWYRQILGQKVEFLVSFYNNEISEKSEIFDDQFSVERPDGSNFTLKIRSTKLEDSAMYFCASRKSLGQVGSDQPQHFGDGTRLSIL.

The chain couples TRBV5-4 to TRBJ2-7; D is ambiguous. The CDR3 covers 15 residues. V lost 4 bases to trimming and J lost 7 bases, with 21 bases between them. Germline CDR1 SGHNT, CDR2 YYREEE (reference sequence). CDR3 DNA: TGTGCCAGCAGCGGTACTATGGCCGGTACCGGGGAGCAGTACTTC. Protein sequence: CASSGTMAGTGEQYF. Based on the CDR3 plus reference TRBV5-4 and TRBJ2-7, the full variable domain is ETGVTQSPTHLIKTRGQQVTLRCSSQSGHNTVSWYQQALGQGPQFIFQYYREEENGRGNFPPRFSGLQFPNYSSELNVNALELDDSALYLCASSGTMAGTGEQYFGPGTRLTVT.

This clone was picked up one time. This rearrangement joins TRBV25-1 to TRBJ2-7, with 9 bases that match TRBD1. This CDR3 contains 16 residues. Germline V CDR1 and CDR2: MGHDK, SYGVNS. The V gene end was trimmed by 3 bases and the J gene end by 3 bases; junction bases not matched to a gene: 9. The CDR3, as DNA: TGTGCCAGCAGTGAGGCCCGGACAGGGGACATCTACGAGCAGTACTTC. Translated, it gives CASSEARTGDIYEQYF.

This clone was counted between two and nine times. The CDR3 region has the DNA TGCGCCAGCAGCCCCGGACAGGCCAGGCCGGGTGAGCAGTTCTTC. This codes for CASSPGQARPGEQFF. This rearrangement joins TRBV5-1 to TRBJ2-1; 7 bases agree with TRBD1. V gave up 4 bases and J gave up 9 bases; unmatched junction bases: 13. From germline, CDR1 is SGHRS and CDR2 YFSETQ. This CDR3 contains 15 residues.

V gene TRBV4-3 combines with J gene TRBJ2-1, with 9 nucleotides matching TRBD2. V shed 0 bases, J shed 0 bases, and the junction held 6 bases outside the gene matches. The germline gives CDR1 LGHNA, CDR2 YSLEER. The CDR3 is made up of 18 amino acids. CDR3 protein: CASSQDRLAGNSYNEQFF. The CDR3 DNA is TGCGCCAGCAGCCAAGATCGGCTAGCGGGAAACTCCTACAATGAGCAGTTCTTC.

The chain employs TRBV5-8 and TRBJ1-1, with a tentative D call TRBD1 (6 bases). This CDR3 is built from 13 residues. V lost 4 bases to trimming and J lost 1 base, with 8 bases between them. The germline V gene has CDR1 SGHTS and CDR2 YDEGEE. CDR3 coding DNA: TGTGCCAGCAGCATGACAGGGAACACTGAAGCTTTCTTT. Translation gives CASSMTGNTEAFF.

The J gene is TRBJ2-6, the V gene TRBV5-4; D is possibly TRBD2 (6 bases). CDR1 and CDR2 from the germline V gene are SGHNT and YYREEE (reference sequence). The CDR3 extends over 16 amino acids. Trimming left V 4 bases short and J 0 bases short, with 11 bases between. The CDR3 nucleotides read TGTGCCAGCAGCCGGGGACTGTTCTCTGGGGCCAACGTCCTGACTTTC. It codes for CASSRGLFSGANVLTF.

The V gene is TRBV4-2, the J gene TRBJ2-3, with no clear D. The germline V gene has CDR1 LGHNA and CDR2 YNFKEQ. The CDR3 runs 15 residues. Trimming stripped 0 bases from V and 2 bases from J, with 9 bases between. As DNA, the CDR3 is TGTGCCAGCAGCCAAGAGTGGGCCCCCACAGATACGCAGTATTTT. Its translation: CASSQEWAPTDTQYF.

This chain connects TRBV7-9 to TRBJ1-6; possible D gene TRBD1, 5 bases. Between the trimmed V and J ends, which lost 1 base and 10 bases, there was a span of 11 bases. Germline assignment: CDR1 SEHNR and CDR2 FQNEAQ (reference sequence). CDR3 length: 14 amino acids. The CDR3 here is CASSLVQANSPLHF. CDR3 sequence (DNA): TGTGCCAGCAGCTTAGTACAGGCCAACTCACCCCTCCACTTT.

The genes are TRBV30 and TRBJ1-5, with TRBD1 as a possible D gene (6 bases). V was trimmed by 2 bases and J by 4 bases, leaving 15 bases between them. Germline loops: CDR1 GTSNPN, CDR2 SVGIG (reference sequence). The CDR3 has 15 amino acids. The CDR3 is CAWSSSDSSNQPQHF. The CDR3 bases are TGTGCCTGGAGTTCATCGGACAGTAGTAATCAGCCCCAGCATTTT.

In this sample, this clone turned up once. The chain couples TRBV29-1 to TRBJ2-5; tentative D call: TRBD2 (6 bases). The CDR3 totals 11 residues. Germline CDR1 is SQVTM and CDR2 is ANQGSEA. The V gene lost 4 bases and the J gene lost 6 bases, with 9 bases spanning the gap. CDR3 DNA sequence: TGCAGCGTTGTGGGAGGAAAGACCCAGTACTTC. Translated: CSVVGGKTQYF.

The rearrangement joins TRBV7-9 to TRBJ2-3; 9 bases agree with TRBD2. The trim removed 1 base at V and 1 base at J, leaving 9 bases unmatched. Per the germline V gene, CDR1 is SEHNR and CDR2 is FQNEAQ (reference sequence). This CDR3 is 18 amino acids long. The CDR3 DNA reads as TGTGCCAGCAGCTTAGGTAGCGGGGGAGCCTCCCGCACAGATACGCAGTATTTT. It translates to CASSLGSGGASRTDTQYF.

The rearrangement links TRBV4-1 to TRBJ2-1; the D gene is possibly TRBD1 (6 bases). From germline, CDR1 is MGHRA and CDR2 YSYEKL. The CDR3 is made up of 16 amino acids. V lost 3 bases, J lost 6 bases, and 18 bases lay in between. CDR3 coding DNA: TGCGCCAGCAGCCAGAGGACAGCAGGGAAGGTCAATGAGCAGTTCTTC. Translation: CASSQRTAGKVNEQFF.

This sequence joins TRBV11-2 and TRBJ2-1; 11 bases align to TRBD1. Germline V lookup: CDR1 SGHAT, CDR2 FQNNGV. The CDR3 loop spans 16 amino acids. V was clipped by 4 bases and J by 9 bases; unmatched bases: 11. CDR3: CASSSNPGTGGGEQFF. The CDR3 DNA is TGTGCCAGCAGCTCTAACCCCGGGACAGGGGGAGGTGAGCAGTTCTTC.

The sample holds one count of this clone. V is TRBV21-1 and J is TRBJ2-5; the D segment call TRBD2 is taken from the table without a DNA check. TRBV21-1 is a documented pseudogene. The CDR3 extends over 14 amino acids. The CDR3 nucleotides read TGTGCCAGCAGCAAAGAGCGACGGCAAGAGACCCAGTACTTC. Residues: CASSKERRQETQYF.

This clone was found once. The chain has TRBV30 and TRBJ1-2; D gene uncertain. V gave up 3 bases and J gave up 4 bases, with 9 bases separating them. Looked up from germline, CDR1 is GTSNPN and CDR2 is SVGIG (reference sequence). The CDR3 runs to 12 residues. The CDR3 sequence is CAWSRQTYGYTF. The CDR3 DNA is TGTGCCTGGAGCAGGCAGACCTATGGCTACACCTTC. The full variable domain, with the rest looked up from reference TRBV30 and TRBJ1-2, is SQTIHQWPATLVQPVGSPLSLECTVEGTSNPNLYWYRQAAGRGLQLLFYSVGIGQISSEVPQNLSASRPQDRQFILSSKKLLLSDSGFYLCAWSRQTYGYTFGSGTRLTVV.

V usage is TRBV21-1 and J usage is TRBJ1-1; the table's D call, TRBD1, was not checked against the DNA. TRBV21-1 is a recognized pseudogene. The CDR3 contains 14 residues. The CDR3 DNA sequence: TGTGCCAGCAGGAACGGACAGGGTGGGACTGAAGCTTTCTTT. Translating gives CASRNGQGGTEAFF.